This is a list of T cell receptor beta chains from one sample in a study of T cell responses to AZD1222 COVID-19 vaccine. Clones were read by immunoSEQ multiplex PCR, and TCRdb kept only the in-frame ones, dropping some. The data hold 150,000 to 200,000 clones, with over 90% observed a single time. Source: peripheral blood, taken on day 0 of AZD1222 vaccination. The receptors stem from an adult in good health. Each CDR3 is given with its conserved first and last residue. Each record gives: CDR3 length, V gene, CDR3 protein.

>12|TRBV4-1
CASSPKGGPLHF
>16|TRBV11-2
CASSWTSGGATDTQYF
>13|TRBV5-4
CASSLQGSYEQYF
>10|TRBV5-8
CASSLNIQYF
>15|TRBV5-1
CASSAPGITNEKLFF
>12|TRBV2
CASRQGDTEAFF
>12|TRBV5-1
CASREGSSGYTF
>13|TRBV5-1
CASSLGPNQPQHF
>15|TRBV5-1
CASSLRTGVLYGYTF
>15|TRBV19
CASSRLAGDTDTQYF
>11|TRBV30
CAWSPNEKLFF
>14|TRBV6-5
CASNYLTASYEQYF
>15|TRBV11-2
CASSLGAGVAYEQYF
>12|TRBV19
CASMVGSAEAFF
>18|TRBV11-2
CASSSHRQGVSSYNEQFF
>15|TRBV3-1/TRBV3-2
CASSQAGTGVTEAFF
>16|TRBV18
CASSPGAGASGNTIYF
>17|TRBV5-1
CASSLGQGGDRNSPLHF
>15|TRBV6-5
CASRRPLEDGSPLHF
>17|TRBV2
CASSEAGDGRGNTEAFF
>13|TRBV27
CASSSSRDQPQHF
>15|TRBV3-1/TRBV3-2
CASSQDLQGIETQYF
>14|TRBV3-1/TRBV3-2
CASSQVQGVQPQHF
>17|TRBV11-2
CASSWNRLIPNTGELFF
>17|TRBV5-1
CASTAGGQVGRGTEAFF
>14|TRBV7-6
CAWTGGHSGNTIYF
>16|TRBV11-3
CASSSRLGSERETQYF
>13|TRBV7-9
CASSLDLATEQYF
>14|TRBV5-4
CASSLPDSNYGYTF
>12|TRBV20-1
CSASRETYEQYF
>19|TRBV19
CASSISGGDLSWNLDTQYF
>14|TRBV18
CASSPQGAVNEQFF
>15|TRBV27
CASSTSGRIFYGYTF
>17|TRBV15
CATSRDRVSGGQAKLFF
>17|TRBV3-1/TRBV3-2
CASSQEIPPSSGNTIYF
>14|TRBV19
CASSDHSYRDEQFF
>15|TRBV6-5
CASRTATGYHYGYTF
>13|TRBV4-1
CASSQGVNQPQHF
>14|TRBV6-5
CASSYSGGNQPQHF
>19|TRBV7-6
CASSSRGTGVPSGANVLTF
>15|TRBV12-5
CASGLGQGYNYGYTF
>13|TRBV19
CASSTQGTDTQYF
>13|TRBV2
CASSEGGNQPQHF
>17|TRBV5-4
CASSFGPTGVTGNTIYF
>21|TRBV6-2/TRBV6-3
CASSYPPNPGLAGGPSDTQYF
>12|TRBV6-5
CASSYHTGELFF
>16|TRBV5-1
CASSLGGQGRNTEAFF
>15|TRBV5-1
CASSLGLAGVYEQYF
>13|TRBV27
CASSLKRAYGYTF
>14|TRBV5-4
CASNRQSGANVLTF
>19|TRBV11-2
CASSLGDEGRWSKNTEAFF
>17|TRBV5-1
CASSWDGTASNTGELFF
>18|TRBV5-1
CASSLWTLAGAGGNEQFF
>15|TRBV13
CASSLSLGSSYEQYF
>14|TRBV3-1/TRBV3-2
CASDFDRRKNGYTF
>14|TRBV3-1/TRBV3-2
CASSQGGSAPGYTF
>18|TRBV27
CASSPRGAGTGRLYGYTF
>13|TRBV12-5
CASLRQPNTEAFF